This T cell receptor (beta chain) was documented in a study of glioma-infiltrating T cells. Study conclusions and caveats: Gliomas, especially low-grade, showed above-expected tissue-blood divergence; non-neoplastic patients showed below.

Germline values: CDR1 DFQATT, CDR2 SNEGSKA (reference sequence). This CDR3 spans 15 amino acids. Unmatched junction bases numbered 5, after V lost 4 bases and J lost 0 bases. This clonotype has a count of ten or more. What it recognizes is unknown. Amplification of TCR alpha and beta CDR3 regions from RNA used iRepertoire nested multiplex PCR. Input was about 100-450 ng of tissue mRNA or PBMC total RNA. TCRdb re-derived calls from the multiplex PCR reads in MiXCR, one entry per CDR3 protein. The sample has around 170,000 distinct CDR3 sequences, about 46% seen once. The TCR sequence derives from a human donor with low-grade glioma or glioblastoma, undergoing nonglioma brain surgery, or in good health (not recorded which). The sample consisted of glioma tissue, nonneoplastic brain tissue, or PBMCs (not recorded which). This rearrangement joins TRBV20-1 to TRBJ2-3; 9 nucleotides match TRBD2. CDR3 nucleotides: TGCAGTGCTAAAAGAACTAGCGGGAGCACAGATACGCAGTATTTT. It is translated as CSAKRTSGSTDTQYF.